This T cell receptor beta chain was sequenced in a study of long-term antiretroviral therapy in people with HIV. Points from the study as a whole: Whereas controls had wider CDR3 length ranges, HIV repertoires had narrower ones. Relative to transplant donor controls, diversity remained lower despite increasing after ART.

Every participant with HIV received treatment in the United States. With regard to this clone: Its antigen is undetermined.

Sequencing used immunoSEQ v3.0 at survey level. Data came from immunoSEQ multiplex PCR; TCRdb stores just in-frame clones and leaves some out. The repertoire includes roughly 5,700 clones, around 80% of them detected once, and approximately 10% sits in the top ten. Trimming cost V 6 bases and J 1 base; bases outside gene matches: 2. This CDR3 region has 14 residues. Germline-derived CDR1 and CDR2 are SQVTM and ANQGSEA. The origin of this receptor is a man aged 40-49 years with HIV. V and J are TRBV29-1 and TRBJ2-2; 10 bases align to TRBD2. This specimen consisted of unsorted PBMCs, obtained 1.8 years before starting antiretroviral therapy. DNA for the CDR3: TGCAGCGTCGTAGCGGGAGGGAACACCGGGGAGCTGTTTTTT. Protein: CSVVAGGNTGELFF.